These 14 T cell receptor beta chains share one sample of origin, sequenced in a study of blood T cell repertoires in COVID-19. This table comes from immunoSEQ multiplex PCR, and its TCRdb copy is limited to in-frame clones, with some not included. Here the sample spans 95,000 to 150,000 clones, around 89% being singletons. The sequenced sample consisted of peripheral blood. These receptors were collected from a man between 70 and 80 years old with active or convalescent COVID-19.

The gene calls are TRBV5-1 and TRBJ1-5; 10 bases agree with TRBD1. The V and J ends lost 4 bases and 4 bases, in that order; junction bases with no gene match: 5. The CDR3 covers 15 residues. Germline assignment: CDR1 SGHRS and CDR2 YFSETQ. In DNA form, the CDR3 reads TGCGCCAGCAGCCCCGGGACAGGGGTTAATCAGCCCCAGCATTTT. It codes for CASSPGTGVNQPQHF.

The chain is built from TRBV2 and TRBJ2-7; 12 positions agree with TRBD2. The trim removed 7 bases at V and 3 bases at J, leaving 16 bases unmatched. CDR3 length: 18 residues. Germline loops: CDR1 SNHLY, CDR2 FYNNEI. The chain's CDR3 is CASTKGSLAGGLVYEQYF. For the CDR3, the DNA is TGTGCCAGCACCAAAGGGTCCCTAGCGGGAGGGTTGGTCTACGAGCAGTACTTC. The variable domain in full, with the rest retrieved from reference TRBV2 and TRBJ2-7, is EPEVTQTPSHQVTQMGQEVILRCVPISNHLYFYWYRQILGQKVEFLVSFYNNEISEKSEIFDDQFSVERPDGSNFTLKIRSTKLEDSAMYFCASTKGSLAGGLVYEQYFGPGTRLTVT.

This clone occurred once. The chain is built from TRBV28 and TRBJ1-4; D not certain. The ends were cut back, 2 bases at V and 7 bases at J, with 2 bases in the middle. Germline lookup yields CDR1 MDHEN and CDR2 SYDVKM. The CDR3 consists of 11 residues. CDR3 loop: CASSLREKLFF. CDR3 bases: TGTGCCAGCAGTTTACGTGAAAAACTGTTTTTT.

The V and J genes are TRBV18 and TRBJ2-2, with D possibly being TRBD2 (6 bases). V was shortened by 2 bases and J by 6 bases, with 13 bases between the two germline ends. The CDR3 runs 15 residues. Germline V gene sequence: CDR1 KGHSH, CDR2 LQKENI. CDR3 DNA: TGTGCCAGCTCACCAAGTCGCGGGGAGGCCGGGGAGCTGTTTTTT. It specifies CASSPSRGEAGELFF.

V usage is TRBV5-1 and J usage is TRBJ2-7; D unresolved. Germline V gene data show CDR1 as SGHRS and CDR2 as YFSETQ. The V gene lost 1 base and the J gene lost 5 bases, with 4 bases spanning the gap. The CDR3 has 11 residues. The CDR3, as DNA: TGCGCCAGCAGCTTGAGAGACGAGCAGTACTTC. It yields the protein CASSLRDEQYF.

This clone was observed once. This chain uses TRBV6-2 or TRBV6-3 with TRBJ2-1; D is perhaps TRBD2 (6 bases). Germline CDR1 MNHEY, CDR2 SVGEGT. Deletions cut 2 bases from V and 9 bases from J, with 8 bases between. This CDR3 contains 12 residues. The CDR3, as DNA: TGTGCCAGCAGTTACGGGGGGTTTGAGCAGTTCTTC. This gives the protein CASSYGGFEQFF.

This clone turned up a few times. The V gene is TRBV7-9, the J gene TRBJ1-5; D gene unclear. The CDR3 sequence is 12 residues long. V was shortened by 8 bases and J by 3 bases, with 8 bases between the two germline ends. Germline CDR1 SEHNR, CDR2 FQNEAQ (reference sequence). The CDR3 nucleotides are TGTGCCAGCGGCCGAAACAATCAGCCCCAGCATTTT. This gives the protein CASGRNNQPQHF.

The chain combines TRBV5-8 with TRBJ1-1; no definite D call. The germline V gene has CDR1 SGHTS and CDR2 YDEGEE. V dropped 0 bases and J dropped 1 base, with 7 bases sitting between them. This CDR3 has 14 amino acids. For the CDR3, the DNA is TGTGCCAGCAGCTTGGAACGGGGGAACACTGAAGCTTTCTTT. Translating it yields CASSLERGNTEAFF.

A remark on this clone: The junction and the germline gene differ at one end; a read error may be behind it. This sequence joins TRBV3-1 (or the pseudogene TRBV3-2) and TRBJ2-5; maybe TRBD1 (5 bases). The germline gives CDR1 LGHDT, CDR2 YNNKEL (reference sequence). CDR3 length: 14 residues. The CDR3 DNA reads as TGTGCCAGCAGCCAAGGAGGCGGTATGGGGCTAGAAGACTTC. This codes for CASSQGGGMGLEDF.

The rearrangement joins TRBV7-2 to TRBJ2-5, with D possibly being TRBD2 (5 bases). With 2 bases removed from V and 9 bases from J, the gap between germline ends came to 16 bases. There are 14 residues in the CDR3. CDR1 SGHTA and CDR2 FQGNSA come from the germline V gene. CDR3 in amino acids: CASSLNPGEGAQYF. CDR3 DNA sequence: TGTGCCAGCAGCTTAAACCCGGGTGAGGGAGCCCAGTACTTC.

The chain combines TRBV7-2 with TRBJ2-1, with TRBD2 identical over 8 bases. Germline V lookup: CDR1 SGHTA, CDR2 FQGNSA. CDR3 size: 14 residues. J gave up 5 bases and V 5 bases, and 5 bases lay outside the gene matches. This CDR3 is CASSGGRLDNEQFF. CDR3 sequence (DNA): TGTGCCAGCAGCGGCGGGAGGCTCGACAATGAGCAGTTCTTC. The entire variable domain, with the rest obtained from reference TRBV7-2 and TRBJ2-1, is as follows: GAGVSQSPSNKVTEKGKDVELRCDPISGHTALYWYRQSLGQGLEFLIYFQGNSAPDKSGLPSDRFSAERTGGSVSTLTIQRTQQEDSAVYLCASSGGRLDNEQFFGPGTRLTVL.

CDR3 protein: CASSGAGGGYTF. The CDR3 nucleotides are TGTGCCAGCAGCGGGGCGGGCGGTGGCTACACCTTC. J is TRBJ1-2 and V is TRBV9; D gene ambiguous. The germline gives CDR1 SGDLS, CDR2 YYNGEE. Trimming stripped 3 bases from V and 7 bases from J, with 10 bases between. This CDR3 has 12 amino acids.

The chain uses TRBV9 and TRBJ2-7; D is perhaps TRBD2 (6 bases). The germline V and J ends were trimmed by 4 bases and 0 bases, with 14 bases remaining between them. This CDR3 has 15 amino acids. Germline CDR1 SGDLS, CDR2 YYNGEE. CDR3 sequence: CASSYGGLGSYEQYF. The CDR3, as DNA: TGTGCCAGCAGCTACGGGGGATTAGGCTCCTACGAGCAGTACTTC.

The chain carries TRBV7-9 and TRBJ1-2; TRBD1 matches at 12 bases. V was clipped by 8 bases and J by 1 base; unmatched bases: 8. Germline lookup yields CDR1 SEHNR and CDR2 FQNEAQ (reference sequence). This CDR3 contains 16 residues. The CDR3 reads CASGGQGAALNYGYTF. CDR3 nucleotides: TGTGCCAGCGGGGGACAGGGGGCCGCGCTTAACTATGGCTACACCTTC.